A single sample is the source of the 3 T cell receptor beta chains below, sequenced in a study of T cell repertoires in cytomegalovirus infection. Antigen specificity for these receptors is unknown. TCRdb fed the reads into MiXCR, producing one record per CDR3 protein. The sample holds about 330,000 distinct CDR3 sequences, about 35% seen once. This specimen was cultured PBMCs, taken from culture after CMV antigen stimulation. All receptors derive from a human donor in good health (CMV status not recorded). Some clones in this sample may be carry-over from other donors' samples.

This clonotype came up a few times. The gene calls are TRBV10-3 and TRBJ2-1; D remains ambiguous. The CDR3 length is 12 residues. Germline CDR1 is ENHRY and CDR2 is SYGVKD. The V end lost 3 bases, the J end lost 9 bases, and 9 bases lay between the germline ends. CDR3: CAISDDDIEQFF. In DNA, the CDR3 is TGTGCCATCAGTGACGATGACATTGAGCAGTTCTTC.

J is TRBJ2-1 and V is TRBV19; D gene ambiguous. This CDR3 is 13 amino acids long. In germline, CDR1 is LNHDA, CDR2 SQIVND (reference sequence). The V end was cut by 3 bases, the J end by 4 bases, with 7 bases between. In nucleotides, the CDR3 is TGTGCCAGTAGTATTGGTCGGTACAATGAGCAGTTCTTC. Its translation: CASSIGRYNEQFF.

The CDR3 spells CASSLGSPEVYEQYF. The CDR3 DNA reads as TGTGCCAGCAGCTTGGGTTCCCCCGAGGTCTACGAGCAGTACTTC. The chain carries TRBV7-4 and TRBJ2-7; D unresolved. The CDR3 has 15 residues. Looked up from germline, CDR1 is SGHVT and CDR2 is SQSDAQ. V was cut by 3 bases and J by 3 bases, with 15 bases left in between.